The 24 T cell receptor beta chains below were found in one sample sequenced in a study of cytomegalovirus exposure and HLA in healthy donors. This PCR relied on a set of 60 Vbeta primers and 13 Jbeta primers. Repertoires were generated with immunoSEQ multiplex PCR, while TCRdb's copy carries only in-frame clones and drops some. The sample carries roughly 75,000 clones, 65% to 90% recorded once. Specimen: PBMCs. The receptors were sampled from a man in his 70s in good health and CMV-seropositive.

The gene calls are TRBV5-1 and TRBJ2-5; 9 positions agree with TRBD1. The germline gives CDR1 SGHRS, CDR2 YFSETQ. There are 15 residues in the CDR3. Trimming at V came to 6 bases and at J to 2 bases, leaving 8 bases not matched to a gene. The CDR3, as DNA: TGCGCCAGCACCCTTGGGACAGGGATACAAGAGACCCAGTACTTC. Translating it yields CASTLGTGIQETQYF.

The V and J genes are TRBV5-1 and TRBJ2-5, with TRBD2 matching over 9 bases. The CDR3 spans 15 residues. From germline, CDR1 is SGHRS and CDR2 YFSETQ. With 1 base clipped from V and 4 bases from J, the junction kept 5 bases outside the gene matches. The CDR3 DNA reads TGCGCCAGCAGCTTGATTAGCGGGAGCCGAGAGACCCAGTACTTC. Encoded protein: CASSLISGSRETQYF.

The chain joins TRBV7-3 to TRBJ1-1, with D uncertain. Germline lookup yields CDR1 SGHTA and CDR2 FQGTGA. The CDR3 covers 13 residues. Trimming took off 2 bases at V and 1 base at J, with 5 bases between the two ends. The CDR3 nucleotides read TGTGCCAGCAGCTTACTGCGGAACACTGAAGCTTTCTTT. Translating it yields CASSLLRNTEAFF.

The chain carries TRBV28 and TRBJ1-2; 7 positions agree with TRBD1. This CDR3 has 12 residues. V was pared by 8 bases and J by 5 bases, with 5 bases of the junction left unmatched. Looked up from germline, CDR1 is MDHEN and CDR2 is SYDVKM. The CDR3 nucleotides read TGTGCCAGCTCAGACAGGGATTATGGCTACACCTTC. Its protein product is CASSDRDYGYTF.

The DNA for the CDR3 is TGCGCCAGCAGAGTAGGACAGCCAAATGAAAAACTGTTTTTT. Translating gives CASRVGQPNEKLFF. The V call is TRBV5-1, the J call TRBJ1-4; TRBD1 is a possible D gene (6 bases). Germline-derived CDR1 and CDR2 are SGHRS and YFSETQ. The V end lost 5 bases, the J end lost 5 bases, and 13 bases lay between the germline ends. The CDR3 consists of 14 residues.

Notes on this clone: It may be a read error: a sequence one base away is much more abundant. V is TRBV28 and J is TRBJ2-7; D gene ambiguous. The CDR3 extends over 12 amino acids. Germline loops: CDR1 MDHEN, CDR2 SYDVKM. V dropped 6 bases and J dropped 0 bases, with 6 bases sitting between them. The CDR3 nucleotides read TGTGCCAGCAGCGAGAGCTCCTACGAGCAGTACTTC. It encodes CASSESSYEQYF.

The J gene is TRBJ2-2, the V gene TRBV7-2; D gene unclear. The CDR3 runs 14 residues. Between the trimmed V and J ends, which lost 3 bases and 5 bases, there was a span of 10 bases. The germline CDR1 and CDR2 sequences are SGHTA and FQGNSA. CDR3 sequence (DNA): TGTGCCAGCAGCTTCCAGAGAGGTACCGGGGAGCTGTTTTTT. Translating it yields CASSFQRGTGELFF. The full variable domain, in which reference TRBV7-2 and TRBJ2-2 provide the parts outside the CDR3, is GAGVSQSPSNKVTEKGKDVELRCDPISGHTALYWYRQSLGQGLEFLIYFQGNSAPDKSGLPSDRFSAERTGGSVSTLTIQRTQQEDSAVYLCASSFQRGTGELFFGEGSRLTVL.

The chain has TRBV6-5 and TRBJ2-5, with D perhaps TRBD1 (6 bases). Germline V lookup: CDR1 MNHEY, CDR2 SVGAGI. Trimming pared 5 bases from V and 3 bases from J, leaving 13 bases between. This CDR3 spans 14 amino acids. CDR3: CASSVQGLEETQYF. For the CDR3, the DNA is TGTGCCAGCAGTGTTCAGGGGTTAGAAGAGACCCAGTACTTC.

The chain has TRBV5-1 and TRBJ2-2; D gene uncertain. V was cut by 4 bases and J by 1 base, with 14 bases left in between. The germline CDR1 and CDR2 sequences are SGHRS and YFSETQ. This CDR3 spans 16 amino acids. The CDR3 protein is CASSRVMAENTGELFF. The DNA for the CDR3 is TGCGCCAGCAGCCGGGTCATGGCGGAGAACACCGGGGAGCTGTTTTTT.

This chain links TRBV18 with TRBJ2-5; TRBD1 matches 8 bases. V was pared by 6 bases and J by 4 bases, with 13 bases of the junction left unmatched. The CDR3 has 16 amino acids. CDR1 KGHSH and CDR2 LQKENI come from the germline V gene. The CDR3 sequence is CASSSTGTGGAETQYF. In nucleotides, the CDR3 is TGTGCCAGCTCGTCCACCGGGACAGGCGGGGCAGAGACCCAGTACTTC.

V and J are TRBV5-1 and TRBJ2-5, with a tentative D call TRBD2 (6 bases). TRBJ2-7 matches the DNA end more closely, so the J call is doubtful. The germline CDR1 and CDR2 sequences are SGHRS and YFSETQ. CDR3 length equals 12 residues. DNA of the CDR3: TGCGCCAGCAGCTGGGGGGACGGCGAGCAGTACTTC. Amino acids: CASSWGDGEQYF.

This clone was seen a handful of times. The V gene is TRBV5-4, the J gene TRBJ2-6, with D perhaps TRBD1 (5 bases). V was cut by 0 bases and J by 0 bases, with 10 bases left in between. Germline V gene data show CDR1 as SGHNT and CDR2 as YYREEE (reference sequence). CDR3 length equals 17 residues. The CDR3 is CASSLEGIRSGANVLTF. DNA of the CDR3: TGTGCCAGCAGCTTGGAGGGGATCCGCTCTGGGGCCAACGTCCTGACTTTC.

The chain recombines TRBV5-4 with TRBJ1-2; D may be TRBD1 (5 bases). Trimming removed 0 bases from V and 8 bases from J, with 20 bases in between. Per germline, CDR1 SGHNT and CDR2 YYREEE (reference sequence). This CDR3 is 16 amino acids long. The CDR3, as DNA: TGTGCCAGCAGCTTGGCCATAAGGCCCCAGCAGGGAGGCTACACCTTC. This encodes CASSLAIRPQQGGYTF. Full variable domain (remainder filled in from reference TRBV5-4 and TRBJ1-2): ETGVTQSPTHLIKTRGQQVTLRCSSQSGHNTVSWYQQALGQGPQFIFQYYREEENGRGNFPPRFSGLQFPNYSSELNVNALELDDSALYLCASSLAIRPQQGGYTFGSGTRLTVV.

CDR3 loop: CASSGQGEQYF. CDR3 DNA: TGTGCCAGTAGTGGACAGGGCGAGCAGTACTTC. The genes are TRBV19 and TRBJ2-7; TRBD1 matches at 8 bases. CDR3 length: 11 amino acids. V lost 5 bases to trimming and J lost 6 bases; unmatched junction nucleotides: 0. Germline V lookup: CDR1 LNHDA, CDR2 SQIVND (reference sequence). The whole variable domain, remainder taken from reference TRBV19 and TRBJ2-7, is DGGITQSPKYLFRKEGQNVTLSCEQNLNHDAMYWYRQDPGQGLRLIYYSQIVNDFQKGDIAEGYSVSREKKESFPLTVTSAQKNPTAFYLCASSGQGEQYFGPGTRLTVT.

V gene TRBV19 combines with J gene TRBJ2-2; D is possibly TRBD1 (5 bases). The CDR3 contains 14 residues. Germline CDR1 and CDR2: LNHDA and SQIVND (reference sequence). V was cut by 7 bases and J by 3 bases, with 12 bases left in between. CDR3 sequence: CASTQQGDTGELFF. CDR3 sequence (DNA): TGTGCCAGTACCCAGCAGGGTGACACCGGGGAGCTGTTTTTT.

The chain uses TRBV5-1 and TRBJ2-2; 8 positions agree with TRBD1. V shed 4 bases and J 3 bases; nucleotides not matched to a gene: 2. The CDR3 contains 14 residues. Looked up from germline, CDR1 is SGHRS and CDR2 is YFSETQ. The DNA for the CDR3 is TGCGCCAGCAGCCCGGACAGGGACACCGGGGAGCTGTTTTTT. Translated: CASSPDRDTGELFF.

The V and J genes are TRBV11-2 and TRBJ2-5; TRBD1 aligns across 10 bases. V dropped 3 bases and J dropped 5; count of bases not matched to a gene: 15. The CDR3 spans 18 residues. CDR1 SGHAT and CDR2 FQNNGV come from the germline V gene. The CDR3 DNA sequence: TGTGCCAGCAGCTTTTTCTGGTCCGGGACAGGGGAGGAGGAGACCCAGTACTTC. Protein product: CASSFFWSGTGEEETQYF.

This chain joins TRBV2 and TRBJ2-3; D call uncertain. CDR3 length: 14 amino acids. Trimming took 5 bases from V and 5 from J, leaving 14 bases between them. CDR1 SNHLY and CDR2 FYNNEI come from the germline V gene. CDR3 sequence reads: CASSLSILVDTQYF. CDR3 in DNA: TGTGCCAGCAGTCTTTCTATTCTAGTAGATACGCAGTATTTT. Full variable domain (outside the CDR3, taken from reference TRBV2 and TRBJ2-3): EPEVTQTPSHQVTQMGQEVILRCVPISNHLYFYWYRQILGQKVEFLVSFYNNEISEKSEIFDDQFSVERPDGSNFTLKIRSTKLEDSAMYFCASSLSILVDTQYFGPGTRLTVL.

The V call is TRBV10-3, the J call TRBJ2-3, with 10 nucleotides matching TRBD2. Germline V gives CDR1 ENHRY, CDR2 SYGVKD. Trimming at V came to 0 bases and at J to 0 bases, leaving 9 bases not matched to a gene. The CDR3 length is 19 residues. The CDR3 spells CAISESLPGLARSTDTQYF. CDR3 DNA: TGTGCCATCAGTGAGTCCCTACCGGGACTAGCGCGTAGCACAGATACGCAGTATTTT.

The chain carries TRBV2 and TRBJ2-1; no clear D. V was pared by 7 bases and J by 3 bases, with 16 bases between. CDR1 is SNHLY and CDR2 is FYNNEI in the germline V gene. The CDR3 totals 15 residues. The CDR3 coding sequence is TGTGCCAGCACCCCGGAGCTACCCCGCTACAATGAGCAGTTCTTC. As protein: CASTPELPRYNEQFF.

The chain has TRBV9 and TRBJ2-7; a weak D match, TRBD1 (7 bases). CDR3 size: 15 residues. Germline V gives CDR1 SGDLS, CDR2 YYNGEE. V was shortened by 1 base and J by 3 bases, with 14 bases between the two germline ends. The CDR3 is CASSVQGEEGYEQYF. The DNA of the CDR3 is TGTGCCAGCAGCGTACAGGGGGAGGAGGGCTACGAGCAGTACTTC.

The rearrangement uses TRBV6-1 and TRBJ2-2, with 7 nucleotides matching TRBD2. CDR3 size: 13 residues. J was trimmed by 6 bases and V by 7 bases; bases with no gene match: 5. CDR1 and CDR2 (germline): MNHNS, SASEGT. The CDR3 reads CASMGGTPGELFF. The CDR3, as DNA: TGTGCCAGCATGGGGGGGACTCCCGGGGAGCTGTTTTTT.

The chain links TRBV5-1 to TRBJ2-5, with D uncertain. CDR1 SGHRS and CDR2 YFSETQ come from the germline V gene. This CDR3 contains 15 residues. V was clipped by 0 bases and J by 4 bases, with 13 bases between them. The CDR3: CASSLGGSVSETQYF. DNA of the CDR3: TGCGCCAGCAGCTTGGGAGGTTCAGTCTCAGAGACCCAGTACTTC.

The CDR3 sequence is CASRPTLNTDTQYF. The DNA of the CDR3 is TGTGCCAGCAGACCGACTCTGAACACAGATACGCAGTATTTT. The genes are TRBV27 and TRBJ2-3; D remains ambiguous. Germline lookup yields CDR1 MNHEY and CDR2 SMNVEV (reference sequence). Trimming shortened V by 6 bases and J by 2 bases, and 12 bases separated the two germline ends. This CDR3 spans 14 amino acids.